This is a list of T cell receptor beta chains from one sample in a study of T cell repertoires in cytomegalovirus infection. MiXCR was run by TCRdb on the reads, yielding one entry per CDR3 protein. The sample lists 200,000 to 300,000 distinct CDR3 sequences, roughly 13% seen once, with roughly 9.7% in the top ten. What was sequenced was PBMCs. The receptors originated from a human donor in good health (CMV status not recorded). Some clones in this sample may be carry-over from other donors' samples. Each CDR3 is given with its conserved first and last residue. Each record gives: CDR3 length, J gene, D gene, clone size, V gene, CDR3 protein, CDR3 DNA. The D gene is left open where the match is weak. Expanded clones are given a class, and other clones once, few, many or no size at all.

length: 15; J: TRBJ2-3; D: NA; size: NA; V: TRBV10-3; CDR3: CAIKSAGSSTDTQYF; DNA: TGTGCCATCAAATCGGCGGGCTCCAGCACAGATACGCAGTATTTT
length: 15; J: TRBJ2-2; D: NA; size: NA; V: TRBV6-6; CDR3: CASSIVARVSGELFF; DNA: TGTGCCAGCTCCATCGTGGCCCGGGTGTCCGGGGAGCTGTTTTTT
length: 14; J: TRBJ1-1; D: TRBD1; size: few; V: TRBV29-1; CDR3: CSAGQGNMNTEAFF; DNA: TGCAGCGCCGGACAGGGAAACATGAACACTGAAGCTTTCTTT
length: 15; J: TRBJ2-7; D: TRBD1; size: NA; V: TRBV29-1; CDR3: CSVEDRRQGAREQYF; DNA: TGCAGCGTTGAGGACAGACGACAGGGGGCCCGGGAGCAGTACTTC
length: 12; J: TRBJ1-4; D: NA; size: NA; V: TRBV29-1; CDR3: CSVGGFGEKLFF; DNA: TGCAGCGTTGGAGGGTTTGGGGAAAAACTGTTTTTT
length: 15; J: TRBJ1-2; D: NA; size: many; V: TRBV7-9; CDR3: CASSLSDGELYGYTF; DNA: TGTGCCAGCAGCCTCAGCGACGGAGAGCTCTATGGCTACACCTTC
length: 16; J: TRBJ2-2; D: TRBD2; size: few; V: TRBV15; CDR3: CATSRDGAGEAGELFF; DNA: TGTGCCACCAGCAGAGATGGGGCGGGAGAGGCCGGGGAGCTGTTTTTT
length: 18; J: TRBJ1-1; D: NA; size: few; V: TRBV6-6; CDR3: CASSLGRGFLVRNTEAFF; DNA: TGTGCCAGCAGTCTCGGGCGGGGATTTTTGGTTAGGAACACTGAAGCTTTCTTT
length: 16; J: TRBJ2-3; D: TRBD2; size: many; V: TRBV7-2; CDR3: CASSLRLALYTDTQYF; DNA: TGTGCCAGCAGCTTACGACTAGCGCTATACACAGATACGCAGTATTTT
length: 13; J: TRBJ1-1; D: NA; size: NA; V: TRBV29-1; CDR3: CSVSIGLNTEAFF; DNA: TGCAGCGTGAGTATTGGGCTGAACACTGAAGCTTTCTTT
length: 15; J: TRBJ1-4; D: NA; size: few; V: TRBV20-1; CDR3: CSARPGAGFHEKLFF; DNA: TGCAGTGCTAGACCGGGGGCGGGTTTCCATGAAAAACTGTTTTTT
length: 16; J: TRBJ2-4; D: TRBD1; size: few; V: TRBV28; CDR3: CASGTGERLAKNIQYF; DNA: TGTGCCAGCGGAACAGGGGAAAGACTAGCCAAAAACATTCAGTACTTC
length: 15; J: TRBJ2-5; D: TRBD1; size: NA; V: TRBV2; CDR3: CASPWDRGRRETQYF; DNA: TGTGCCAGCCCATGGGACAGGGGGCGCAGGGAGACCCAGTACTTC
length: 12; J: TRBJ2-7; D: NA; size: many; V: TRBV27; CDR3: CASSRVSYEQYF; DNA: TGTGCCAGCAGCAGGGTCTCCTACGAGCAGTACTTC
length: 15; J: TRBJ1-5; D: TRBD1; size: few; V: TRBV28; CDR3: CASSPPGQSNQPQHF; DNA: TGTGCCAGCAGTCCACCGGGACAGAGCAATCAGCCCCAGCATTTT
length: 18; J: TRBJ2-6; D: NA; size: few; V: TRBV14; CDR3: CASSQAPFYGSGANVLTF; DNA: TGTGCCAGCAGCCAAGCTCCGTTTTATGGTTCTGGGGCCAACGTCCTGACTTTC
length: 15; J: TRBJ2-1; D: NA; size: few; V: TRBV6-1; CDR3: CASSEGAPSYNEQFF; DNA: TGTGCCAGCAGTGAGGGGGCTCCGTCCTACAATGAGCAGTTCTTC
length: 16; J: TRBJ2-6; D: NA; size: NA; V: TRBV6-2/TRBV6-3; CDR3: CARQRVEVTGANVLTF; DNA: TGTGCCCGCCAAAGGGTCGAAGTGACTGGGGCCAACGTCCTGACTTTC
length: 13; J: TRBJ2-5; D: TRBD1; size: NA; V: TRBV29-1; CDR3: CSVLSGGEETQYF; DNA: TGCAGCGTTTTATCAGGGGGCGAAGAGACCCAGTACTTC
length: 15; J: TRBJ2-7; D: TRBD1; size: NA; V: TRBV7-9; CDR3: CASSSWTGVYGEQYF; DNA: TGTGCCAGCAGCTCCTGGACAGGGGTATATGGCGAGCAGTACTTC
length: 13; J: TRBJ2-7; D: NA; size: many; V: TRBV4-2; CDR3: CASSPPGPLEQYF; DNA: TGTGCCAGCAGCCCCCCCGGACCCCTCGAGCAGTACTTC
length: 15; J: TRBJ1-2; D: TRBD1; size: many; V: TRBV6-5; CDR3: CASSYDSGQGDGYTF; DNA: TGTGCCAGCAGTTACGATTCCGGACAGGGGGATGGCTACACCTTC
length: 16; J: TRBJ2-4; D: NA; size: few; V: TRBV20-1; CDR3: CSASSGGGLGKNIQYF; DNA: TGCAGTGCTAGCAGTGGAGGGGGTTTGGGCAAAAACATTCAGTACTTC
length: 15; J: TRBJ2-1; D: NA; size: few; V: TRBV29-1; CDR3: CSVEGGLASYNEQFF; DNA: TGCAGCGTTGAAGGCGGACTTGCTTCCTACAATGAGCAGTTCTTC
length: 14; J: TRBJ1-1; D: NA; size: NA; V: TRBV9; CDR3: CASSVSGRDTEAFF; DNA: TGTGCCAGCAGCGTAAGCGGGCGAGACACTGAAGCTTTCTTT
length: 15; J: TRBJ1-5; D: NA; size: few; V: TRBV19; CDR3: CASSIEAASNQPQHF; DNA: TGTGCCAGTAGTATTGAGGCAGCTAGCAATCAGCCCCAGCATTTT
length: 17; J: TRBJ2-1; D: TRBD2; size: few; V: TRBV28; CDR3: CASSFVTRGSWVNEQFF; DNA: TGTGCCAGCAGCTTCGTTACCCGCGGGAGTTGGGTCAATGAGCAGTTCTTC
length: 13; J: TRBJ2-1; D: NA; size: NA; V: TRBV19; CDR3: CASSHTRTGEQFF; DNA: TGTGCCAGTAGCCATACCCGGACGGGGGAGCAGTTCTTC
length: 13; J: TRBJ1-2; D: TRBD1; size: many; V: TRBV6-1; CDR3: CAISPGQGAGYTF; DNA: TGTGCCATCTCTCCGGGACAGGGGGCTGGCTACACCTTC
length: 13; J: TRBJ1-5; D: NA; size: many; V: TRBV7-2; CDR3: CASSLGRGQPQHF; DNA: TGTGCCAGCAGCTTAGGACGTGGACAGCCCCAGCATTTT
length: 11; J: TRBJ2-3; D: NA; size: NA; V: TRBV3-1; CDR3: CASLGTDTQYF; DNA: TGTGCCAGCCTGGGCACAGATACGCAGTATTTT